One sample yielded the 11 T cell receptor beta chains listed below, sequenced in a study of CD8 T cells in Susac syndrome. Random hexamers were used to reverse transcribe the RNA input (roughly 0.5 to 1 ug). TCRdb passed the immunoSEQ multiplex PCR reads through MiXCR, listing each CDR3 protein once. The table lists tens of thousands of distinct CDR3 sequences, 90% to 97% of them singletons. The sequenced sample was CD8+ T cells from PBMCs. These receptors were taken from a human donor with Susac syndrome.

This clonotype was observed a single time. This chain joins TRBV9 and TRBJ2-5; 7 bases line up with TRBD2. This CDR3 is 13 amino acids long. The ends lost 0 bases at V and 4 bases at J; junction bases unmatched: 0. Germline CDR1 and CDR2: SGDLS and YYNGEE. The DNA of the CDR3 is TGTGCCAGCAGCGTAGCTAGCGGAGAGACCCAGTACTTC. Translation gives CASSVASGETQYF.

The rearrangement joins TRBV4-2 to TRBJ2-1; D possibly corresponds to TRBD2 (6 bases). This CDR3 has 15 amino acids. From germline, CDR1 is LGHNA and CDR2 YNFKEQ. V lost 0 bases to trimming and J lost 8 bases, with 14 bases between them. This CDR3 is CASSQDPGGGYEQFF. DNA of the CDR3: TGTGCCAGCAGCCAAGATCCCGGGGGAGGCTATGAGCAGTTCTTC.

This clonotype was seen once. V gene TRBV9 combines with J gene TRBJ1-4; D unclear. V was trimmed by 3 bases and J by 8 bases, leaving 11 bases between them. The germline V gene has CDR1 SGDLS and CDR2 YYNGEE. This CDR3 comprises 13 residues. CDR3 DNA sequence: TGTGCCAGCAGCGCAGGTGCCAGCGAAAAACTGTTTTTT. This sequence encodes CASSAGASEKLFF. Full variable domain (remainder filled in from reference TRBV9 and TRBJ1-4): DSGVTQTPKHLITATGQRVTLRCSPRSGDLSVYWYQQSLDQGLQFLIQYYNGEERAKGNILERFSAQQFPDLHSELNLSSLELGDSALYFCASSAGASEKLFFGSGTQLSVL.

J is TRBJ2-7 and V is TRBV20-1, with a tentative D call TRBD1 (5 bases). CDR1 is DFQATT, CDR2 SNEGSKA, per germline (reference sequence). V lost 7 bases and J 0 bases, leaving 16 bases between the germline ends. This CDR3 has 14 amino acids. The CDR3 DNA follows: TGCAGTGTCAACCCCACGACAGCCTCCTACGAGCAGTACTTC. Encoded protein: CSVNPTTASYEQYF.

The V gene is TRBV7-2, the J gene TRBJ2-6; D might be TRBD1 (6 bases). The CDR3 length is 17 residues. The ends were cut back, 1 base at V and 0 bases at J, with 10 bases in the middle. The germline CDR1 and CDR2 sequences are SGHTA and FQGNSA. The CDR3 protein is CASSLDRASSGANVLTF. The CDR3 bases are TGTGCCAGCAGCTTAGACAGGGCCAGCTCTGGGGCCAACGTCCTGACTTTC.

The V gene is TRBV28, the J gene TRBJ2-7; D uncertain. The V gene lost 4 bases and the J gene lost 2 bases, with 18 bases spanning the gap. CDR1 and CDR2 (germline): MDHEN, SYDVKM. The CDR3 runs to 16 residues. The CDR3 sequence: CASSSLDQKATYEQYF. The DNA for the CDR3 is TGTGCCAGCAGTTCACTCGACCAAAAAGCTACCTACGAGCAGTACTTC.

The V and J genes are TRBV20-1 and TRBJ2-2; no firm D call. Germline assignment: CDR1 DFQATT and CDR2 SNEGSKA (reference sequence). Trimming pared 2 bases from V and 3 bases from J, leaving 7 bases between. The CDR3 extends over 13 amino acids. CDR3 region: CSARTADTGELFF. CDR3 sequence (DNA): TGCAGTGCTAGAACGGCAGACACCGGGGAGCTGTTTTTT.

The V call is TRBV2, the J call TRBJ2-7; 11 bases agree with TRBD2. CDR1 SNHLY and CDR2 FYNNEI come from the germline V gene. The V and J ends lost 5 bases and 3 bases, in that order; junction bases with no gene match: 3. The CDR3 spans 14 residues. This CDR3 is CASSYGLAGYEQYF. Written as DNA, the CDR3 is TGTGCCAGCAGTTATGGACTAGCGGGCTACGAGCAGTACTTC.

The chain is built from TRBV12-3 or TRBV12-4 and TRBJ1-1; D remains unclear. This CDR3 contains 14 residues. Trimming pared 2 bases from V and 11 bases from J, leaving 18 bases between. Here the CDR3 reads CASSLLDRPKDAFF. DNA for the CDR3: TGTGCCAGCAGTTTACTGGATAGACCTAAAGACGCTTTCTTT.

The chain recombines TRBV2 with TRBJ2-3; D not certain. There are 14 residues in the CDR3. Germline CDR1 SNHLY, CDR2 FYNNEI. Trimming shortened V by 4 bases and J by 0 bases, and 8 bases separated the two germline ends. The CDR3: CASSGHLSTDTQYF. CDR3 nucleotides: TGTGCCAGCAGTGGCCATCTAAGCACAGATACGCAGTATTTT.

The chain uses TRBV20-1 and TRBJ1-1; D might be TRBD1 (5 bases). V was shortened by 6 bases and J by 7 bases, with 12 bases between the two germline ends. Germline V gives CDR1 DFQATT, CDR2 SNEGSKA (reference sequence). The CDR3 sequence is 11 residues long. The CDR3 DNA is TGCAGTGCAGAACGACAGCGTGAAGCTTTCTTT. Amino acids: CSAERQREAFF.